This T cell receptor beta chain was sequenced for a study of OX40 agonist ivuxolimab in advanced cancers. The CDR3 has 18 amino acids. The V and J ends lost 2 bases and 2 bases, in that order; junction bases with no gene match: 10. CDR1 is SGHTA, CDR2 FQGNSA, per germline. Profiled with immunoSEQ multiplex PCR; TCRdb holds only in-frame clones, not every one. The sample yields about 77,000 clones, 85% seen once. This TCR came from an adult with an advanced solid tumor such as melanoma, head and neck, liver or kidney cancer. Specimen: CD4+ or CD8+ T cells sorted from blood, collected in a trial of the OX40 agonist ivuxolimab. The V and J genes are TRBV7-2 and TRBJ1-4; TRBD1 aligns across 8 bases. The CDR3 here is CASSLFSQGATTNEKLFF. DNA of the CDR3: TGTGCCAGCAGCTTATTTTCTCAGGGGGCGACGACTAATGAAAAACTGTTTTTT.